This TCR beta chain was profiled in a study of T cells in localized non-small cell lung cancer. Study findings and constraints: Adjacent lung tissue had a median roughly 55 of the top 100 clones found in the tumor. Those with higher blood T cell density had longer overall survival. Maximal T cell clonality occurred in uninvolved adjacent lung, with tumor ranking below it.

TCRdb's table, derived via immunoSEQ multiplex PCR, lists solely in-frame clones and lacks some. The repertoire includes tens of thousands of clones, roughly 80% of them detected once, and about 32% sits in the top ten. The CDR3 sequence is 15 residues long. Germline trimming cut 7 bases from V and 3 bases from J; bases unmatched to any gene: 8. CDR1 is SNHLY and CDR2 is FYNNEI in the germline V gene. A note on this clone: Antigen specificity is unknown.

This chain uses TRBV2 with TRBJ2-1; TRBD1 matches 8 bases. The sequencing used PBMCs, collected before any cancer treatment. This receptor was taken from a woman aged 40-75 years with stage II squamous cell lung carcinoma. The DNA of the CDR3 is TGTGCCAGCACCCGGACAGGGTCTAACTACAATGAGCAGTTCTTC. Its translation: CASTRTGSNYNEQFF.